One and the same sample provided the 28 T cell receptor beta chains below, sequenced in a study of T cells in Graves' hyperthyroidism and ophthalmopathy. The TCR beta CDR3 regions underwent amplification using RNA transcripts as the source. TCR CDR3 underwent first-round RT-PCR with the HTBI primer set. TCRdb independently ran MiXCR on the multiplex PCR reads; one entry per CDR3 protein. The repertoire holds around 25,000 distinct CDR3 sequences, with under 55% as singletons. Sequences were obtained from blood. These receptors all stem from a woman between 40 and 55 years old with Graves' hyperthyroidism that later progressed to Graves' ophthalmopathy.

The chain joins TRBV19 to TRBJ1-5; the match to TRBD1 covers 8 bases. Trimming removed 7 bases from V and 5 bases from J; junction bases left unmatched: 4. CDR1 and CDR2 (germline): LNHDA, SQIVND (reference sequence). This CDR3 is 13 amino acids long. The CDR3 here is CASMRTGHQPQHF. The DNA for the CDR3 is TGTGCCAGTATGAGGACAGGGCATCAGCCCCAGCATTTT.

In its sample, this clonotype was seen many times. The chain employs TRBV30 and TRBJ2-5; D perhaps matches TRBD1 (5 bases). CDR1 GTSNPN and CDR2 SVGIG come from the germline V gene (reference sequence). The CDR3 sequence is 12 residues long. V was shortened by 5 bases and J by 5 bases, with 12 bases between the two germline ends. Here the CDR3 DNA reads TGTGCCTGGTCACCAGGGTACGAGACCCAGTACTTC. Residues: CAWSPGYETQYF.

V usage is TRBV5-4 and J usage is TRBJ1-5; the D gene is possibly TRBD1 (5 bases). Deletions cut 2 bases from V and 6 bases from J, with 12 bases between. The CDR3 is made up of 14 amino acids. The germline CDR1 and CDR2 sequences are SGHNT and YYREEE (reference sequence). CDR3 in amino acids: CASSFGGKRQPQHF. CDR3 nucleotide sequence: TGTGCCAGCAGCTTCGGGGGAAAGCGTCAGCCCCAGCATTTT. Filled out from reference TRBV5-4 and TRBJ1-5, the complete variable domain reads ETGVTQSPTHLIKTRGQQVTLRCSSQSGHNTVSWYQQALGQGPQFIFQYYREEENGRGNFPPRFSGLQFPNYSSELNVNALELDDSALYLCASSFGGKRQPQHFGDGTRLSIL.

V usage is TRBV6-5 and J usage is TRBJ2-7; D is ambiguous. In germline, CDR1 is MNHEY, CDR2 SVGAGI. The CDR3 is 14 amino acids. The germline V and J ends were trimmed by 7 bases and 6 bases, with 19 bases remaining between them. The chain's CDR3 is CASTEYPNALEQYF. DNA of the CDR3: TGTGCCAGCACCGAGTACCCCAACGCTCTCGAGCAGTACTTC.

About this clonotype: A read error may produce the germline difference seen at one junction end. The V call is TRBV24-1, the J call TRBJ2-3; 7 positions match TRBD2. Germline V gene lookup returns CDR1 KGHDR and CDR2 SFDVKD. This CDR3 comprises 16 residues. The CDR3 loop is CATSDLRAGDVDTLYF. The CDR3 nucleotides are TGTGCCACCAGTGACTTGAGGGCGGGAGATGTAGATACGCTGTATTTT.

The chain carries TRBV15 and TRBJ2-7; weak D call: TRBD1 (5 bases). Germline lookup yields CDR1 LNHNV and CDR2 YYDKDF (reference sequence). Deletions cut 0 bases from V and 5 bases from J, with 8 bases between. The CDR3 loop spans 13 amino acids. CDR3 DNA: TGTGCCACCAGCAGAGAAGGGGCAGACGAGCAGTACTTC. This encodes CATSREGADEQYF.

In the case of this clonotype: This is likely a read error, given that the CDR3 carries no conserved phenylalanine or tryptophan at its end. The V gene is TRBV7-2, the J gene TRBJ2-3; TRBD1 or TRBD2 may be the D gene (5 bases each). Germline values: CDR1 SGHTA, CDR2 FQGNSA. This CDR3 spans 16 amino acids. The CDR3 nucleotides read TGTGCCAAAACCGACCCCCGGGGCCGCAGCACAGATGCGCAGTATCTT. Protein sequence: CAKTDPRGRSTDAQYL.

The chain combines TRBV5-1 with TRBJ1-1; D gene uncertain. V gave up 0 bases and J gave up 0 bases, with 6 bases separating them. Germline lookup yields CDR1 SGHRS and CDR2 YFSETQ. The CDR3 is made up of 14 amino acids. The CDR3 loop reads CASSLAQVNTEAFF. In DNA form, the CDR3 reads TGCGCCAGCAGCTTGGCTCAGGTGAACACTGAAGCTTTCTTT.

The chain uses TRBV29-1 and TRBJ1-5; the D gene is possibly TRBD1 (5 bases). The CDR3 is made up of 14 amino acids. Germline CDR1 SQVTM, CDR2 ANQGSEA. The V gene lost 1 base and the J gene lost 3 bases, with 10 bases spanning the gap. In nucleotides, the CDR3 is TGCAGCGTTGAAGGAGACAGCTACAATCAGCCCCAGCATTTT. Its protein product is CSVEGDSYNQPQHF.

This clonotype was recorded a few times. The chain links TRBV7-9 to TRBJ1-1; 7 nucleotides agree with TRBD1. Germline V gene lookup returns CDR1 SEHNR and CDR2 FQNEAQ (reference sequence). The V gene end was trimmed by 3 bases and the J gene end by 1 base; junction bases not matched to a gene: 2. This CDR3 contains 14 residues. DNA for the CDR3: TGTGCCAGCAGCTTCTCAGGGGGGAACACTGAAGCTTTCTTT. Translated: CASSFSGGNTEAFF.

The V and J genes are TRBV15 and TRBJ1-6, with D possibly TRBD1 on 5 matching bases. The CDR3 sequence is 17 residues long. V was shortened by 5 bases and J by 0 bases, with 14 bases between the two germline ends. CDR1 is LNHNV and CDR2 is YYDKDF in the germline V gene (reference sequence). The CDR3 region has the DNA TGTGCCACCAGCTTCCGACAGACGAGCTCCTATAATTCACCCCTCCACTTT. This codes for CATSFRQTSSYNSPLHF.

Worth noting for this clonotype: The DNA is omitted, as the CDR3 cannot be located on it reliably, and the CDR3 follows TCRdb's listing. The V gene is TRBV5-5, the J gene TRBJ1-1. Germline CDR1 SGHKS, CDR2 YYEKEE (reference sequence). The CDR3 has 20 residues if both end residues are counted. CDR3 amino acids: CDSSFYICSPLGGSNTEAFF.

The V call is TRBV24-1, the J call TRBJ2-5; D is tentatively TRBD1 or TRBD2 (5 bases each). Trimming removed 11 bases at V and 4 bases at J, with 13 bases between. The CDR3 is 12 residues long. CDR1 and CDR2 from the germline V gene are KGHDR and SFDVKD. The CDR3 nucleotides are TGTGCCAGCCGGATGGGGGTAGAGACCCAGTACTTC. Protein product: CASRMGVETQYF.

This clonotype has more than one count but fewer than ten. The chain combines TRBV19 with TRBJ2-3; a possible D gene is TRBD2 (5 bases). Germline V CDR1 and CDR2: LNHDA, SQIVND (reference sequence). The length of the CDR3 is 14 residues. V was pared by 3 bases and J by 6 bases, with 13 bases between. Here the CDR3 reads CASSINGGLDTQYF. DNA of the CDR3: TGTGCCAGTAGTATTAATGGCGGGCTGGATACGCAGTATTTT.

The gene calls are TRBV19 and TRBJ1-5; TRBD1 matches 9 bases. Germline CDR1 LNHDA, CDR2 SQIVND (reference sequence). This CDR3 comprises 17 residues. The J segment lost 5 bases and the V segment lost 8 bases, leaving 16 bases of the junction unmatched. The CDR3 coding sequence is TGTGCCAGTTCATATGTACCGGGACAGGGTTTCGATCAGCCCCAGCATTTT. It yields the protein CASSYVPGQGFDQPQHF.

The chain has TRBV7-2 and TRBJ2-5, with D maybe TRBD2 (5 bases). The CDR3 is 14 amino acids. The ends were cut back, 6 bases at V and 4 bases at J, with 15 bases in the middle. Germline V gene lookup returns CDR1 SGHTA and CDR2 FQGNSA. CDR3: CASSSTRSSETQYF. DNA of the CDR3: TGTGCCAGCAGTAGCACTAGGTCCTCAGAGACCCAGTACTTC. Using reference TRBV7-2 and TRBJ2-5 for the parts outside the CDR3, the full variable domain is GAGVSQSPSNKVTEKGKDVELRCDPISGHTALYWYRQSLGQGLEFLIYFQGNSAPDKSGLPSDRFSAERTGGSVSTLTIQRTQQEDSAVYLCASSSTRSSETQYFGPGTRLLVL.

Notes on this clonotype: The conserved phenylalanine or tryptophan normally closing the CDR3 is absent here, so this likely arose from a read error. J is TRBJ1-1 and V is TRBV5-1, with 7 positions matching TRBD1. The length of the CDR3 is 16 residues. J was trimmed by 6 bases and V by 4 bases; bases with no gene match: 15. Germline loops: CDR1 SGHRS, CDR2 YFSETQ. CDR3 region: CASSPSTGSFSAEAFS. DNA of the CDR3: TGCGCCAGCAGCCCCTCGACAGGGTCCTTCTCGGCTGAAGCTTTCTCT.

J is TRBJ2-1 and V is TRBV20-1; D call uncertain. V lost 3 bases and J lost 10, with 13 bases in between. Germline assignment: CDR1 DFQATT and CDR2 SNEGSKA (reference sequence). This CDR3 is 12 amino acids long. This CDR3 reads CSARPFAIEQFF. CDR3 in DNA: TGCAGTGCTAGGCCCTTCGCGATAGAGCAGTTCTTC.

This chain uses TRBV20-1 with TRBJ2-1; 8 bases line up with TRBD2. V trimming: 1 base; J trimming: 3 bases; junction bases outside the gene matches: 11. The CDR3 is made up of 17 amino acids. CDR1 and CDR2 from the germline V gene are DFQATT and SNEGSKA (reference sequence). This chain's CDR3 is CSARGGRGGRHYNEQFF. The CDR3 nucleotides read TGCAGTGCTAGAGGGGGAAGGGGCGGGAGGCACTACAATGAGCAGTTCTTC.

The V gene is TRBV20-1, the J gene TRBJ2-3; 9 bases are shared with TRBD2. J gave up 2 bases and V 3 bases, and 6 bases lay outside the gene matches. Germline CDR1 reads DFQATT; CDR2 reads SNEGSKA (reference sequence). CDR3 length: 15 residues. The CDR3 DNA reads TGCAGTGCTAGTACGCGGGAGGGCCCCACAGATACGCAGTATTTT. It yields the protein CSASTREGPTDTQYF.

This clonotype showed up many times. The chain recombines TRBV20-1 with TRBJ2-4; 12 bases fit TRBD1. This CDR3 spans 13 amino acids. Looked up from germline, CDR1 is DFQATT and CDR2 is SNEGSKA (reference sequence). The CDR3 sequence: CGGQGASFDIQYF. CDR3 nucleotide sequence: TGCGGGGGACAGGGGGCATCTTTTGACATTCAGTACTTC.

The gene calls are TRBV20-1 and TRBJ2-7, with D unresolved. CDR1 is DFQATT, CDR2 SNEGSKA, per germline (reference sequence). CDR3 length equals 15 residues. V gave up 2 bases and J gave up 0 bases, with 14 bases separating them. The CDR3 loop reads CSARPRSRASYEQYF. The CDR3 region has the DNA TGCAGTGCTAGACCTCGGAGTCGAGCCTCCTACGAGCAGTACTTC.

This clonotype was seen many times. V is TRBV7-8 and J is TRBJ2-1; D uncertain. Trimming stripped 1 base from V and 4 bases from J, with 5 bases between. Germline assignment: CDR1 SGHVS and CDR2 FQNEAQ. This CDR3 has 13 residues. Here the CDR3 DNA reads TGTGCCAGCAGCTTAGGGTTTTACAATGAGCAGTTCTTC. It specifies CASSLGFYNEQFF.

The rearrangement links TRBV10-3 to TRBJ1-5; TRBD1 aligns across 7 bases. The V gene end was trimmed by 7 bases and the J gene end by 6 bases; junction bases not matched to a gene: 15. Germline lookup yields CDR1 ENHRY and CDR2 SYGVKD. The CDR3 has 16 residues. The CDR3, as DNA: TGTGCCATCAAAGTCCGCCCAGACAGGGACCGTCAGCCCCAGCATTTT. This gives the protein CAIKVRPDRDRQPQHF.

The chain uses TRBV20-1 and TRBJ1-1, with D possibly being TRBD1 (5 bases). CDR1 and CDR2 (germline): DFQATT, SNEGSKA (reference sequence). CDR3 size: 11 residues. CDR3 protein: CRGGSNTEAFF. Written as DNA, the CDR3 is TGCAGGGGGGGGAGCAACACTGAAGCTTTCTTT.

This rearrangement joins TRBV2 to TRBJ1-6; D remains ambiguous. The CDR3 is made up of 12 amino acids. Germline CDR1 is SNHLY and CDR2 is FYNNEI. Trimming cost V 3 bases and J 7 bases, with 4 bases left between them. CDR3 DNA sequence: TGTGCCAGCAGTGACTCGAATTCACCCCTCCACTTT. Translating gives CASSDSNSPLHF.

V is TRBV11-3 and J is TRBJ2-3; D possibly matches TRBD1 or TRBD2 (5 bases each). The CDR3 has 15 residues. Trimming cost V 1 base and J 11 bases, with 19 bases left between them. Germline V lookup: CDR1 SGHNT, CDR2 YENEEA. The CDR3: CASSLGQGEYNEQYF. In DNA, the CDR3 is TGTGCCAGCAGCTTAGGGCAGGGAGAGTACAATGAGCAGTATTTT.

The V gene is TRBV4-1, the J gene TRBJ1-4, with D unclear. This CDR3 spans 13 amino acids. Between the trimmed V and J ends, which lost 3 bases and 4 bases, there was a span of 6 bases. The V gene's germline CDR1 is MGHRA and CDR2 YSYEKL. CDR3 nucleotide sequence: TGCGCCAGCAGCCACGTAATTAATGAAAAACTGTTTTTT. Translating gives CASSHVINEKLFF.